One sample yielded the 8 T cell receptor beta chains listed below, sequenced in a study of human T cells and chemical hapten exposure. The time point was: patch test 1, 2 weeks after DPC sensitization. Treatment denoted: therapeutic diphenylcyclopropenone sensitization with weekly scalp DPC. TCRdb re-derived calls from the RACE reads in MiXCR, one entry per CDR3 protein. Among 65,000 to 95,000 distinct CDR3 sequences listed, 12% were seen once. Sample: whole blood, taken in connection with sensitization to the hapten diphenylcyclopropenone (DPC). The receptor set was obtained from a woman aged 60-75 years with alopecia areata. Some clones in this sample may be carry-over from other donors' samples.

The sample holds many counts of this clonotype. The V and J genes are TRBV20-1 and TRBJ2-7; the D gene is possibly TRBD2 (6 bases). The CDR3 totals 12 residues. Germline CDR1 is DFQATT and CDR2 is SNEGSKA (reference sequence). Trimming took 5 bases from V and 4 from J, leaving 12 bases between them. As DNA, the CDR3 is TGCAGTGCTTCGCGACTAGATTACGAGCAGTACTTC. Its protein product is CSASRLDYEQYF.

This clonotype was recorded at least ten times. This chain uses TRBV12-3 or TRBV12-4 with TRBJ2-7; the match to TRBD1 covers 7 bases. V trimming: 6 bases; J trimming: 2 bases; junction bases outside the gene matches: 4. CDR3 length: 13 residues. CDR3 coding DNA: TGTGCCAGCAGACTGGGACAGACCTACGAGCAGTACTTC. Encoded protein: CASRLGQTYEQYF.

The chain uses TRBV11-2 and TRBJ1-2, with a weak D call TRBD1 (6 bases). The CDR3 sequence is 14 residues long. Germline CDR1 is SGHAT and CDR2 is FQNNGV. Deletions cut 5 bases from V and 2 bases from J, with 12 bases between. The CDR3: CASSPSQGNYGYTF. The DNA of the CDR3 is TGTGCCAGCAGCCCTTCGCAGGGGAACTATGGCTACACCTTC.

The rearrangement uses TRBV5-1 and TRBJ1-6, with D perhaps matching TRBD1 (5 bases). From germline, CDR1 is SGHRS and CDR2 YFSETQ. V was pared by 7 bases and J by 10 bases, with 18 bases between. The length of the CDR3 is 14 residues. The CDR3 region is CASGDPAGVSPLHF. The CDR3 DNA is TGCGCCAGCGGGGACCCCGCGGGAGTATCACCCCTCCACTTT.

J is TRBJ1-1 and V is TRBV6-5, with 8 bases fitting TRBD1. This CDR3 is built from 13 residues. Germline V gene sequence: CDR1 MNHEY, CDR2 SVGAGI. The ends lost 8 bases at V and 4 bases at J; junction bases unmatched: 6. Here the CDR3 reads CASGRGPSTEAFF. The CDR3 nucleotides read TGTGCCAGCGGCAGGGGGCCCAGCACTGAAGCTTTCTTT.

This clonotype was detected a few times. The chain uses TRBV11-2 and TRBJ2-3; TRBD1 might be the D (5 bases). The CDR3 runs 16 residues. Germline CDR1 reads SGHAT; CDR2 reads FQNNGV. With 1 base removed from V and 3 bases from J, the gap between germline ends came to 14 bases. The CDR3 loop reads CASSLGRGAGTDTQYF. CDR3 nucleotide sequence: TGTGCCAGCAGCTTAGGACGTGGGGCCGGTACAGATACGCAGTATTTT. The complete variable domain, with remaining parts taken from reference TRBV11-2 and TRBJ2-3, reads EAGVAQSPRYKIIEKRQSVAFWCNPISGHATLYWYQQILGQGPKLLIQFQNNGVVDDSQLPKDRFSAERLKGVDSTLKIQPAKLEDSAVYLCASSLGRGAGTDTQYFGPGTRLTVL.

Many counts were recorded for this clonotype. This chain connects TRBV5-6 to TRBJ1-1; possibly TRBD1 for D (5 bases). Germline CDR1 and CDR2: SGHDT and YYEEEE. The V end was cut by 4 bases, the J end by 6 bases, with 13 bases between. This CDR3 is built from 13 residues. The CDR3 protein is CASSGSGAPEAFF. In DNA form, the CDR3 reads TGTGCCAGCAGCGGATCCGGGGCGCCTGAAGCTTTCTTT.

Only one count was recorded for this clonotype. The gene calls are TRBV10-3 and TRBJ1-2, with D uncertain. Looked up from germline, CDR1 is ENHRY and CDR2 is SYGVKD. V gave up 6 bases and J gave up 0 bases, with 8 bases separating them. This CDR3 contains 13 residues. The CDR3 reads CAIRSEANYGYTF. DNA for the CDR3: TGTGCCATCAGGTCCGAGGCTAACTATGGCTACACCTTC.